The 12 T cell receptor beta chains below all came from one sample that was sequenced in a study of OX40 agonist ivuxolimab in advanced cancers. The receptor library was made with the immunoSEQ multiplex PCR assay. Entries here come from immuneACCESS through TCRdb and include only in-frame sequences with V and J called. Some clones fail to appear in such tables; in the studies checked, an unresolved V gene covers under half of the shortfall, and the cause of the remainder is unknown. The sample includes about 34,000 clones, with around 79% observed a single time. The ten biggest clones cover around 9.9% of the sample. Sequenced here: CD4+ or CD8+ T cells sorted from blood, sampled in a trial of the OX40 agonist ivuxolimab. Every receptor here comes from an adult with an advanced solid tumor such as melanoma, head and neck, liver or kidney cancer.

The chain combines TRBV28 with TRBJ2-3; 10 positions match TRBD1. The trim removed 3 bases at V and 2 bases at J, leaving 2 bases unmatched. CDR3 length: 15 residues. Germline V gene data show CDR1 as MDHEN and CDR2 as SYDVKM. The CDR3 protein is CASSLGTGATDTQYF. As DNA, the CDR3 is TGTGCCAGCAGTTTGGGGACAGGGGCCACAGATACGCAGTATTTT.

The sample holds a few counts of this clone. The gene calls are TRBV5-1 and TRBJ1-2, with a possible D match to TRBD1 (6 bases). V was trimmed by 4 bases and J by 7 bases, leaving 17 bases between them. The CDR3 loop spans 14 amino acids. The germline CDR1 and CDR2 sequences are SGHRS and YFSETQ. CDR3 DNA: TGCGCCAGCAGCCCAGAGGGGGGGAGTGTTGGCTACACCTTC. Translation gives CASSPEGGSVGYTF.

The rearrangement joins TRBV10-2 to TRBJ2-6; tentative D call: TRBD2 (5 bases). The CDR3 is 16 residues long. Trimming shortened V by 5 bases and J by 5 bases, and 16 bases separated the two germline ends. The germline CDR1 and CDR2 sequences are WSHSY and SAAADI. The DNA for the CDR3 is TGCGCCAGCAGTTACCGTGGCACTAGTCGGGCCAACGTCCTGACTTTC. Residues: CASSYRGTSRANVLTF.

The V call is TRBV5-1, the J call TRBJ2-5; D unresolved. Matching the DNA end better, TRBJ2-7 makes the J call doubtful. Germline V CDR1 and CDR2: SGHRS, YFSETQ. CDR3 length: 14 amino acids. The CDR3 region is CASALALHSYEQYF. In DNA, the CDR3 is TGCGCCAGCGCTTTGGCTTTACACTCCTACGAGCAGTACTTC.

The genes are TRBV7-2 and TRBJ1-1, with D possibly TRBD1 on 6 matching bases. The CDR3 runs to 14 residues. Germline V gives CDR1 SGHTA, CDR2 FQGNSA. V shed 5 bases and J shed 1 base, with 11 bases lying between them. CDR3: CASSGIQGNTEAFF. CDR3 in DNA: TGTGCCAGCAGCGGAATACAGGGGAACACTGAAGCTTTCTTT.

This chain links TRBV5-1 with TRBJ1-4; 11 positions agree with TRBD1. CDR3 length equals 14 residues. Looked up from germline, CDR1 is SGHRS and CDR2 is YFSETQ. V was pared by 4 bases and J by 7 bases, with 3 bases of the junction left unmatched. The CDR3 reads CASSPGQGGEKLFF. DNA of the CDR3: TGCGCCAGCAGCCCGGGACAGGGGGGTGAAAAACTGTTTTTT.

V gene TRBV5-8 combines with J gene TRBJ2-7, with D possibly being TRBD1 (5 bases). In germline, CDR1 is SGHTS, CDR2 YDEGEE. V gave up 4 bases and J gave up 2 bases, with 16 bases separating them. The CDR3 totals 15 residues. CDR3 residues: CASSVAPQGTYEQYF. For the CDR3, the DNA is TGTGCCAGCAGCGTAGCCCCCCAGGGAACCTACGAGCAGTACTTC.

The chain carries TRBV18 and TRBJ2-2; 8 bases align to TRBD1. CDR3 length: 16 amino acids. Germline loops: CDR1 KGHSH, CDR2 LQKENI. V was pared by 3 bases and J by 3 bases, with 6 bases of the junction left unmatched. The DNA for the CDR3 is TGTGCCAGCTCACCTTATCAGGGGGCGGACACCGGGGAGCTGTTTTTT. It is translated as CASSPYQGADTGELFF. The full variable domain, its missing parts supplied by reference TRBV18 and TRBJ2-2, is NAGVMQNPRHLVRRRGQEARLRCSPMKGHSHVYWYRQLPEEGLKFMVYLQKENIIDESGMPKERFSAEFPKEGPSILRIQQVVRGDSAAYFCASSPYQGADTGELFFGEGSRLTVL.

CDR3 in DNA: TGTGCCAGCAGTTACTCAGGGCGATGGTTTTTT. It is translated as CASSYSGRWFF. The chain couples TRBV6-9 to TRBJ1-4, with D possibly being TRBD1 (5 bases). V was clipped by 3 bases and J by 16 bases, with 12 bases between them. Germline CDR1 and CDR2: MNHGY and SVAAGI. The CDR3 is 11 amino acids.

The chain recombines TRBV6-1 with TRBJ2-5; 10 bases agree with TRBD1. V gave up 6 bases and J gave up 4 bases; unmatched junction bases: 2. Germline V gene lookup returns CDR1 MNHNS and CDR2 SASEGT. The CDR3 covers 13 residues. This CDR3 is CASSRDRGETQYF. Here the CDR3 DNA reads TGTGCCAGCAGCCGGGACAGGGGAGAGACCCAGTACTTC.

The chain has TRBV7-9 and TRBJ2-3; 7 bases are a match to TRBD2. Germline loops: CDR1 SEHNR, CDR2 FQNEAQ (reference sequence). This CDR3 has 15 residues. V was pared by 0 bases and J by 2 bases, with 2 bases of the junction left unmatched. In nucleotides, the CDR3 is TGTGCCAGCAGCTTAGCGGGGGGGAACACAGATACGCAGTATTTT. Residues: CASSLAGGNTDTQYF.

The gene calls are TRBV5-3 and TRBJ2-7, with unresolved D. TRBV5-3 is annotated as an ORF whose role is uncertain. This CDR3 spans 16 amino acids. The V end was cut by 7 bases, the J end by 0 bases, with 20 bases between. CDR3 coding DNA: TGTGCCAGAGGACCTAGAAAACTTCTAAGCTCCTACGAGCAGTACTTC. Amino acids: CARGPRKLLSSYEQYF.